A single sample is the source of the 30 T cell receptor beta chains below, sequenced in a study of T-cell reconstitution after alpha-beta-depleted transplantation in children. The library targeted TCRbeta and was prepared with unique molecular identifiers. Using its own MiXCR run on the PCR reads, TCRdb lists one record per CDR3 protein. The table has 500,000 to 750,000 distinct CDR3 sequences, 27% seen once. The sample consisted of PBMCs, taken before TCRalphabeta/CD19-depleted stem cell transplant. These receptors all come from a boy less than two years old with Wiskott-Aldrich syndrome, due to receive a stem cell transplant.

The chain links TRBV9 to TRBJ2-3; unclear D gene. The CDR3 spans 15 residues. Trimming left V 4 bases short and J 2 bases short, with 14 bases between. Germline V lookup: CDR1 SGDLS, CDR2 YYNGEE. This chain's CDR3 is CASSPSQRFTDTQYF. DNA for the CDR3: TGTGCCAGCAGCCCCAGCCAGCGCTTCACAGATACGCAGTATTTT.

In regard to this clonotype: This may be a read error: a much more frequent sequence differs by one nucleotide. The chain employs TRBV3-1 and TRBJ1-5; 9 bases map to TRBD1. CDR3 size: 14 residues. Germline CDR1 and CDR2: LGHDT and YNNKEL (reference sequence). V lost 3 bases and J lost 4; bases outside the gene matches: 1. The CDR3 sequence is CASSHGQGNQPQHF. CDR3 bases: TGTGCCAGCAGCCACGGACAGGGGAATCAGCCCCAGCATTTT.

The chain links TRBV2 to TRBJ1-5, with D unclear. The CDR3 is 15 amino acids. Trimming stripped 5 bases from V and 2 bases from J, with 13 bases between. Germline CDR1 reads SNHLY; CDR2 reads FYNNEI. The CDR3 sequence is CASSRPKGGNQPQHF. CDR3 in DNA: TGTGCCAGCAGTAGGCCAAAGGGAGGCAATCAGCCCCAGCATTTT.

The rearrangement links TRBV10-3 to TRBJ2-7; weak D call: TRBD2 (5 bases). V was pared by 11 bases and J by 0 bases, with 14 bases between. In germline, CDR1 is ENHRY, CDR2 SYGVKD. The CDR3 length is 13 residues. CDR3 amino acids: CASWRPDSYEQYF. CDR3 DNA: TGTGCCTCTTGGAGGCCTGACTCCTACGAGCAGTACTTC.

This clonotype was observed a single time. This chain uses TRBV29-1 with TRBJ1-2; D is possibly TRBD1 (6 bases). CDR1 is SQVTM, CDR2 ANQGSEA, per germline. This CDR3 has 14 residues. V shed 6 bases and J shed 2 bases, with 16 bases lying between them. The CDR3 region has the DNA TGCAGCGTGGTGGACAGTCTAAGGAACTATGGCTACACCTTC. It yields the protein CSVVDSLRNYGYTF.

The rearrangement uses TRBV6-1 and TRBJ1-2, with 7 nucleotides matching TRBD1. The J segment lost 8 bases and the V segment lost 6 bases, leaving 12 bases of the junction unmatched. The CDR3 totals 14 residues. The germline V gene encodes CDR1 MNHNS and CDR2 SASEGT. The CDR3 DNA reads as TGTGCCAGCAGCCTTCCCGACAGGGCCGGAGGCTACACCTTC. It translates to CASSLPDRAGGYTF.

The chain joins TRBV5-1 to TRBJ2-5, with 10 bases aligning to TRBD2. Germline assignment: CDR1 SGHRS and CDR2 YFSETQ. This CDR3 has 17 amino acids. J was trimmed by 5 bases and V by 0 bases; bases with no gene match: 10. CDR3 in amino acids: CASSLAGTSAGGETQYF. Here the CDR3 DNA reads TGCGCCAGCAGCTTGGCGGGGACTAGCGCCGGAGGGGAGACCCAGTACTTC.

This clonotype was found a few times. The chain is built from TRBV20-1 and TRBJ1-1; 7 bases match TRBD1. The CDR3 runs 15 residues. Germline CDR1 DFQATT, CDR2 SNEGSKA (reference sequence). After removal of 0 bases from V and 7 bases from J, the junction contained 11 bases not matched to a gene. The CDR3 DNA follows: TGCAGTGCTAGAGACGAGACAGGGTTTTTGGGTGAAGCTTTCTTT. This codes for CSARDETGFLGEAFF.

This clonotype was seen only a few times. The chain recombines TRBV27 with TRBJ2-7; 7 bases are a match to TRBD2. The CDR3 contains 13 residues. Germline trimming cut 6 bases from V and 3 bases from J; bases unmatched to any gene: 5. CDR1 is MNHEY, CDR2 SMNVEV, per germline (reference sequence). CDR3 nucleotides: TGTGCCAGCAGCAAGGGCGGGAGCTACGAGCAGTACTTC. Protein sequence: CASSKGGSYEQYF.

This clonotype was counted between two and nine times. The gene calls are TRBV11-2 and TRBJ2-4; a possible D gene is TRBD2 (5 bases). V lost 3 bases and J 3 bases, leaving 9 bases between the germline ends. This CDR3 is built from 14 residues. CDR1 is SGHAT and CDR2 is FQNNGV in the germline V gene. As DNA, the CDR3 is TGTGCCAGCAGCTTTGGGCGGGTCAAAAACATTCAGTACTTC. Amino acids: CASSFGRVKNIQYF.

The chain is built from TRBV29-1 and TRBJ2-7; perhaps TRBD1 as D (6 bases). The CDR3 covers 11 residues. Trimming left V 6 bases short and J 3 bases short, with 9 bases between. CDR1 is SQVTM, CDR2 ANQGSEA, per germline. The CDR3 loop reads CSVGTNYEQYF. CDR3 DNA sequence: TGCAGCGTCGGGACAAACTACGAGCAGTACTTC.

The CDR3 region is CASSYGGRVSDTQYF. CDR3 nucleotide sequence: TGTGCCAGCAGCTACGGGGGTAGAGTATCCGATACGCAGTATTTT. The chain recombines TRBV6-5 with TRBJ2-3, with D maybe TRBD2 (6 bases). The germline V gene has CDR1 MNHEY and CDR2 SVGAGI. Between the trimmed V and J ends, which lost 6 bases and 6 bases, there was a span of 19 bases. CDR3 length: 15 amino acids.

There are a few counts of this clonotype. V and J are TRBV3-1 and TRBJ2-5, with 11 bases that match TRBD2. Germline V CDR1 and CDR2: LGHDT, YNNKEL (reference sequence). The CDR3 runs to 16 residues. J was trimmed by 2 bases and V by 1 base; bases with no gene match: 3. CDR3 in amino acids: CASSQAPSGRQETQYF. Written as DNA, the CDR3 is TGTGCCAGCAGCCAAGCTCCTAGCGGGAGGCAAGAGACCCAGTACTTC.

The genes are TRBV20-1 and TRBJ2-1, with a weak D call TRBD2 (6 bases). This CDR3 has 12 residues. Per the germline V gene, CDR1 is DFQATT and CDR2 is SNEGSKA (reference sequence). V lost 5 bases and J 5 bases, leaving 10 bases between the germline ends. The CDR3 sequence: CSAFGGNNEQFF. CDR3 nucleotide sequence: TGCAGTGCTTTCGGGGGAAACAATGAGCAGTTCTTC.

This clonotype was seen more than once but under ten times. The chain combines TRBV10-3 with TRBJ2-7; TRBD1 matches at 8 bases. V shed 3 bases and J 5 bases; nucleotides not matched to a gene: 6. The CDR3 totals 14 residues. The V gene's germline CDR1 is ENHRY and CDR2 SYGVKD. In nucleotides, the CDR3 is TGTGCCATCAGTGACTACGACAGGGGTCACGAGCAGTACTTC. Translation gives CAISDYDRGHEQYF.

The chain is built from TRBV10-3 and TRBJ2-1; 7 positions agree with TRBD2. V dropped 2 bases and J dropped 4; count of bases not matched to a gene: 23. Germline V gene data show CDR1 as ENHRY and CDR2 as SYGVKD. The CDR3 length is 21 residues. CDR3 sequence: CAISEPQTGGSNFGLYNEQFF. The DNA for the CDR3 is TGTGCCATCAGTGAGCCCCAAACAGGCGGGAGCAACTTCGGGCTTTACAATGAGCAGTTCTTC.

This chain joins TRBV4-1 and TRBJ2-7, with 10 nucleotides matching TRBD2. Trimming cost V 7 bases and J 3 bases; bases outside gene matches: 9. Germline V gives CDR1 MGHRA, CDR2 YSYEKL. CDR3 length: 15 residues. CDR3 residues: CASKITSGADYEQYF. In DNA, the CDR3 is TGCGCCAGCAAGATTACTAGCGGGGCCGACTACGAGCAGTACTTC.

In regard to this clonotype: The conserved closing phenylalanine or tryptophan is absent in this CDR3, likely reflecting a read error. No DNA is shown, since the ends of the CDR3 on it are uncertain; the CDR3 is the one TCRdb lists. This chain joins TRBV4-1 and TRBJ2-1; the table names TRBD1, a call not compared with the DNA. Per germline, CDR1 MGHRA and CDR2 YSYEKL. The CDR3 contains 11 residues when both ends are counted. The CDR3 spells CASSQAGHLRD.

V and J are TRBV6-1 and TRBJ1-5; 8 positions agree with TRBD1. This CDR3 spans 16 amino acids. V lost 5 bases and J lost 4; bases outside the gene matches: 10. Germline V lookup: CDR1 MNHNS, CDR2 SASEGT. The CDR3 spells CASSTPSGTGNQPQHF. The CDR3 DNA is TGTGCCAGCAGTACACCCTCCGGGACAGGAAATCAGCCCCAGCATTTT.

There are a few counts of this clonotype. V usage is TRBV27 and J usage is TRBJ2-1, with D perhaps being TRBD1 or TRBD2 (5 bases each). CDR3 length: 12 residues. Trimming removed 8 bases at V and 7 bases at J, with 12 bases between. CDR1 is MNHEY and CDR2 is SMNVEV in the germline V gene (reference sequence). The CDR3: CASGKRGNEQFF. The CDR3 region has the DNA TGTGCCAGCGGCAAGAGGGGAAATGAGCAGTTCTTC.

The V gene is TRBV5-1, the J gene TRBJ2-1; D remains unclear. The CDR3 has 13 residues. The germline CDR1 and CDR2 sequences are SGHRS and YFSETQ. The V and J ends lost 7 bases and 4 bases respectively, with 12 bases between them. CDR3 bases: TGCGCCAGCCGCCAGTCCTTTTACAATGAGCAGTTCTTC. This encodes CASRQSFYNEQFF.

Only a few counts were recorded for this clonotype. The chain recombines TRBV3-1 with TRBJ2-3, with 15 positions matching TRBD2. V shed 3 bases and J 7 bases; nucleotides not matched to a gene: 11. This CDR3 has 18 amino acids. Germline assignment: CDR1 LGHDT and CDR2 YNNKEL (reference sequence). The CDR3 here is CASSQGPPGTSGRNTQYF. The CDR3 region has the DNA TGTGCCAGCAGCCAGGGGCCTCCCGGGACTAGCGGGAGGAATACGCAGTATTTT.

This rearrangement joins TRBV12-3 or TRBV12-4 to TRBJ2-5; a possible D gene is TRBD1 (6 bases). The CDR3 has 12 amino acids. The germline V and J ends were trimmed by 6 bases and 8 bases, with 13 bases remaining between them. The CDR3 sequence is CASSRTAETQYF. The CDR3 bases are TGTGCCAGCAGCCGGACAGCGGAAACCCAGTACTTC.

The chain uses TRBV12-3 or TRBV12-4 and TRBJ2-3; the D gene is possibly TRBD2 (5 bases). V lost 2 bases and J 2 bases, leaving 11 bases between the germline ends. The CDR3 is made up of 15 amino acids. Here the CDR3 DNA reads TGTGCCAGCAGTTTAATGAGGGCTCCCACAGATACGCAGTATTTT. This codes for CASSLMRAPTDTQYF.

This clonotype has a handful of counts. The CDR3 coding sequence is TGCAGTGCTCACGGACAGAGTAACTATGGCTACACCTTC. Protein: CSAHGQSNYGYTF. This rearrangement joins TRBV20-1 to TRBJ1-2; possibly TRBD1 for D (6 bases). The CDR3 is 13 amino acids. In germline, CDR1 is DFQATT, CDR2 SNEGSKA (reference sequence). Between the trimmed V and J ends, which lost 5 bases and 1 base, there was a span of 11 bases.

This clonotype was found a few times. The CDR3, as DNA: TGCAGCGTCACCGGGGTTGTGGGAACTGAAGCTTTCTTT. It encodes CSVTGVVGTEAFF. This sequence joins TRBV29-1 and TRBJ1-1; no definite D call. The CDR3 is 13 amino acids. Trimming removed 6 bases at V and 5 bases at J, with 16 bases between. Germline assignment: CDR1 SQVTM and CDR2 ANQGSEA.

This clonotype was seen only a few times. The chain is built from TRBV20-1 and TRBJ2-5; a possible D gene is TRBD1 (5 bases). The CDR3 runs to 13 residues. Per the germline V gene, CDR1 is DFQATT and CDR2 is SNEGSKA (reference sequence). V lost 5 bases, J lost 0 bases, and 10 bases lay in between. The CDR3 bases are TGCAGTGCTGGTCGACAGAACCAAGAGACCCAGTACTTC. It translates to CSAGRQNQETQYF.

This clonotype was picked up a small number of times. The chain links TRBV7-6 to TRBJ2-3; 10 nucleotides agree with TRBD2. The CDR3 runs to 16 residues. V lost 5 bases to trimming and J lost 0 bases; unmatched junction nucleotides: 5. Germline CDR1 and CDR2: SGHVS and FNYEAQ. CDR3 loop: CASSLQTSGSTDTQYF. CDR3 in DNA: TGTGCCAGCAGCCTACAGACTAGCGGGAGCACAGATACGCAGTATTTT. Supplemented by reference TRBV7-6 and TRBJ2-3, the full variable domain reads GAGVSQSPRYKVTKRGQDVALRCDPISGHVSLYWYRQALGQGPEFLTYFNYEAQQDKSGLPNDRFSAERPEGSISTLTIQRTEQRDSAMYRCASSLQTSGSTDTQYFGPGTRLTVL.

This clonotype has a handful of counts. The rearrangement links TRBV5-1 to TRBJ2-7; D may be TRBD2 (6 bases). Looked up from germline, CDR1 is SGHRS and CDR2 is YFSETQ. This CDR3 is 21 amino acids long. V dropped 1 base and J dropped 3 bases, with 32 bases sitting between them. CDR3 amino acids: CASSLIPSSAVFQGVLYEQYF. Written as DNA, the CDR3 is TGCGCCAGCAGCTTGATCCCCTCTAGCGCGGTGTTCCAGGGTGTTCTCTACGAGCAGTACTTC.

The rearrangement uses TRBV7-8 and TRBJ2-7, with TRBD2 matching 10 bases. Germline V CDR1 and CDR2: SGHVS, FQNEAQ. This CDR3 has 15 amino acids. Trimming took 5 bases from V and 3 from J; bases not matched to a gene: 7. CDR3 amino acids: CASSGRTSGHYEQYF. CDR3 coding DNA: TGTGCCAGCAGCGGACGGACTAGCGGCCACTACGAGCAGTACTTC.